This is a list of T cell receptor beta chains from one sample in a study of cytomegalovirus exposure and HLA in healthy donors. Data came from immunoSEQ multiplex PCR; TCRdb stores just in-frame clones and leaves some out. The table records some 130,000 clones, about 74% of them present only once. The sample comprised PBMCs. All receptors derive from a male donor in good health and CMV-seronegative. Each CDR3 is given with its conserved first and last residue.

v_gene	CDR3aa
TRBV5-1	CASSLRATGVGRNEQFF
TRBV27	CASSLSGREADTQYF
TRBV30	CAWRVGDRDLIANYGYTF
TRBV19	CASRPLAGAPLSTQYF
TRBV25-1	CASKTGGYNSPLHF
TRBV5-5	CASSLGGTNTGELFF
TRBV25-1	CASISGRLTDTQYF
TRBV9	CASSPPGQGLNTIYF
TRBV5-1	CASSPGTSTVETQYF
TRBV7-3	CASGTSFDTQYF
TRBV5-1	CASSALQGDQETQYF
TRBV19	CASSFWMGRGIKGDTEAFF
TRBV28	CASSYFRYEQYF
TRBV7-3	CASSQGQGNNEQFF
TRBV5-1	CASSLVAGGNEAFF
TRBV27	CASSLNREETQYF
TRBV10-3	CAISEKRSGGNQPQHF
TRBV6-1	CASRGSGGGYTF
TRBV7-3	CASSLTGGLKGETQYF
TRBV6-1	CASRATSGSHEQYF
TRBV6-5	CASSQSGNTIYF
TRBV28	CASRPGGPPTYEQYF
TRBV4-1	CASRSVKGLYNEQFF
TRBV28	CASSFPGQFTDTQYF
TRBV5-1	CASSFRTSAWGGTDTQYF
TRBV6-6	CASRKNRGDTEAFF
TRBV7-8	CASSLGLAAEQYF
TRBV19	CASTHRGRGTEAFF
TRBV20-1	CSASFYGYTF
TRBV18	CASSPGLGGEKLFF
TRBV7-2	CASLNPGSRVDEQYF
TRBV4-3	CASSPGTGRNQPQHF
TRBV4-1	CASSGTSSTDTQYF
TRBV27	CASSSKTRNYGYTF
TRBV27	CASSLRTGGRETEAFF
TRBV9	CASSVGAAGANVLTF
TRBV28	CASSSPSSGVKTQYF
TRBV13	CASSLEAGRNTEAFF
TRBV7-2	CASSLLAGWDSSTDTQYF
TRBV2	CASSEKQGAVDEKLFF
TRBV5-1	CASSSTDRTEAFF
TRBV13	CASSSTSGSGEQYF
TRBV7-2	CASSFDRFQWASYNEQFF
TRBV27	CASSSLAGGHEQFF
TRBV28	CASSSDRAGGELFF
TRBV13	CASSQVAGAGHNEQFF
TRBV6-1	CASSIQGASYEQYF
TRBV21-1	CASSPRVPGQGPSNQPQHF
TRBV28	CASSFAGTTDTQYF
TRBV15	CATSGTGGNQPQHF
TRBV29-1	CSVAGQGRRGYTF
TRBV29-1	CSVATGTEAFF
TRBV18	CASSPNQGAPSSYNEQFF
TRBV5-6	CASSLSRATDTQYF
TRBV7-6	CASSLAGPWDTQYF
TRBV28	CASSFSGFTDTQYF
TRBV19	CASSMGENTEAFF